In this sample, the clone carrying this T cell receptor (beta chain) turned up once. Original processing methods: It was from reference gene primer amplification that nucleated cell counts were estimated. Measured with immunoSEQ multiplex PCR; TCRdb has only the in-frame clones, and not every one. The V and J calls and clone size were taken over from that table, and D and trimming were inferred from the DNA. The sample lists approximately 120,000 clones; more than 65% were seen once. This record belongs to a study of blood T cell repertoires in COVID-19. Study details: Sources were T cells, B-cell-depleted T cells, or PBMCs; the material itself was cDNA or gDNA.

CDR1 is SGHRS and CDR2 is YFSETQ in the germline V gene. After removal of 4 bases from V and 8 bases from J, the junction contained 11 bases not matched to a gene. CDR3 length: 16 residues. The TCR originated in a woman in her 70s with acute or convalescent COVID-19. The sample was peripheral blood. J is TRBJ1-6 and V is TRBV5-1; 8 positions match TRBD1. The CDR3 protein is CASSRRQGALDSPLHF. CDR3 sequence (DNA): TGCGCCAGCAGCCGGCGGCAGGGGGCATTGGATTCACCCCTCCACTTT.